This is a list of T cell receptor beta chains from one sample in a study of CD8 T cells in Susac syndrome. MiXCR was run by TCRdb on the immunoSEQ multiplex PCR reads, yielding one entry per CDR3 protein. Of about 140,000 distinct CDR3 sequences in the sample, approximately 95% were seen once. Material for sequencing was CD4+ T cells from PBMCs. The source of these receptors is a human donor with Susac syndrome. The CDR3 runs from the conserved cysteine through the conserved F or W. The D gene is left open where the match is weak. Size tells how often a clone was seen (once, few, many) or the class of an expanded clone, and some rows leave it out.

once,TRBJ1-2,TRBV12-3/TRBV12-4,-,CASSLAGGRDYGYTF,TGTGCCAGCAGTTTAGCCGGGGGAAGAGACTATGGCTACACCTTC
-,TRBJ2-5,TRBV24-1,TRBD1,CATSDLPGQQETQYF,TGTGCCACCAGTGATTTGCCGGGACAGCAAGAGACCCAGTACTTC
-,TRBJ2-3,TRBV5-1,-,CASSLDGLTDTQYF,TGCGCCAGCAGCTTGGATGGCCTCACAGATACGCAGTATTTT
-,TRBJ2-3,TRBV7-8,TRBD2,CASSLPTSGGRGDTQYF,TGTGCCAGCAGCTTACCCACCTCGGGGGGGCGGGGAGATACGCAGTATTTT
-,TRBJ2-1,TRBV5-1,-,CASSTDHISYNEQFF,TGCGCCAGCAGCACGGACCACATCTCCTACAATGAGCAGTTCTTC
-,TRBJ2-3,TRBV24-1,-,CATSDQRPGSTDTQYF,TGTGCCACCAGTGACCAACGGCCGGGAAGCACAGATACGCAGTATTTT
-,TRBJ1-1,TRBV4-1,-,CASSQGALGGQVLEAFF,TGCGCCAGCAGCCAAGGGGCTCTCGGGGGCCAGGTCCTTGAAGCTTTCTTT
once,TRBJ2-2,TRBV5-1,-,CASMENTGELFF,TGCGCCAGCATGGAGAACACCGGGGAGCTGTTTTTT
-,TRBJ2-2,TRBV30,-,CAWSVQGNTGELFF,TGTGCCTGGAGTGTCCAGGGGAACACCGGGGAGCTGTTTTTT
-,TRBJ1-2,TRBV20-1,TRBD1,CSARPSRDRDYGYTF,TGCAGTGCTAGACCCTCCCGGGACAGGGACTATGGCTACACCTTC
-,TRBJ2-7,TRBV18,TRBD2,CASSPGLAGGLTSYEQYF,TGTGCCAGCTCACCGGGACTAGCGGGAGGGCTTACATCCTACGAGCAGTACTTC
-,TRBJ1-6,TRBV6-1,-,CASSEAGHNSPLHF,TGTGCCAGCAGTGAAGCAGGACATAATTCACCCCTCCACTTT
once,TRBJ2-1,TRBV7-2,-,CASSLASGKLEYEQFF,TGTGCCAGCAGCTTAGCGTCCGGTAAACTTGAGTATGAGCAGTTCTTC
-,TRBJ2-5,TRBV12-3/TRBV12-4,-,CASSLVESETQYF,TGTGCCAGCAGTTTAGTTGAGTCAGAGACCCAGTACTTC
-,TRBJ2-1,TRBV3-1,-,CASSQGDPKQFF,TGTGCCAGCAGCCAAGGGGACCCAAAGCAGTTCTTC
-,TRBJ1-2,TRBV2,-,CASTDGQRYGYTF,TGTGCCAGCACTGACGGACAGCGCTATGGCTACACCTTC
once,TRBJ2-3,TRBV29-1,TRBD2,CSVVGLAGAPDTQYF,TGCAGCGTTGTGGGACTAGCGGGGGCTCCTGATACGCAGTATTTT
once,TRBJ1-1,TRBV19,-,CASRRGNTEAFF,TGTGCCAGTAGGAGGGGGAACACTGAAGCTTTCTTT
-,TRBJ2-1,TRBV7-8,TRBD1,CASSDYRGSYNEQFF,TGTGCCAGCAGCGATTACAGGGGCTCCTACAATGAGCAGTTCTTC
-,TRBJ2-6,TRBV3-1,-,CASSQGTPSGANVLTF,TGTGCCAGCAGCCAAGGGACACCCTCTGGGGCCAACGTCCTGACTTTC
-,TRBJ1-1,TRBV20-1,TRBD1,CSGTGTVNTEAFF,TGCAGTGGTACCGGGACAGTGAACACTGAAGCTTTCTTT
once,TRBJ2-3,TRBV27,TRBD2,CASSSHSGRAADTQYF,TGTGCCAGCAGTTCCCATAGCGGGAGGGCTGCAGATACGCAGTATTTT
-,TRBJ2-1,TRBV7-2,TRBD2,CASGIAGGRINEQFF,TGTGCCAGCGGAATAGCGGGAGGGAGGATCAATGAGCAGTTCTTC
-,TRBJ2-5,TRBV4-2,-,CASSQGGSGERGETQYF,TGTGCCAGCAGCCAAGGGGGGTCGGGGGAGAGGGGAGAGACCCAGTACTTC
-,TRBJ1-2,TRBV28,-,CASSHNYGYTF,TGTGCCAGCAGTCACAACTATGGCTACACCTTC
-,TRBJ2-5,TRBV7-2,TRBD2,CASSLVGGRAQETQYF,TGTGCCAGCAGCTTAGTGGGCGGGAGGGCCCAAGAGACCCAGTACTTC
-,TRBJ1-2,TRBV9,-,CASSVVDYGYTF,TGTGCCAGCAGCGTAGTTGACTATGGCTACACCTTC
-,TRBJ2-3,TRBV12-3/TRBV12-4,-,CASTLDRNTDTQYF,TGTGCCAGCACCCTGGACAGAAACACAGATACGCAGTATTTT
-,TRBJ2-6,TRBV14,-,CASSQAGTGANVLTF,TGTGCCAGCAGCCAAGCAGGGACTGGGGCCAACGTCCTGACTTTC
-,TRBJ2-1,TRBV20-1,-,CSSPLGGEQFF,TGCAGTTCCCCTTTGGGGGGAGAGCAGTTCTTC
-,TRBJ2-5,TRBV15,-,CATGLGDQETQYF,TGTGCCACCGGATTGGGGGACCAAGAGACCCAGTACTTC
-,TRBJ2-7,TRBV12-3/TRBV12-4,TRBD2,CASSPSVLAGVYEQYF,TGTGCCAGCAGCCCTTCCGTTCTAGCGGGAGTCTACGAGCAGTACTTC
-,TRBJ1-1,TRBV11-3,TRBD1,CASSRGTGSANTEAFF,TGTGCCAGCAGCCGCGGGACAGGCTCCGCGAACACTGAAGCTTTCTTT
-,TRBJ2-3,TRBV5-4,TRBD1,CASNPGQGLTDTQYF,TGTGCCAGCAACCCGGGACAGGGTTTAACAGATACGCAGTATTTT
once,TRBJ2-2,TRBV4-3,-,CASSPVEAGQPATGELFF,TGCGCCAGCAGCCCCGTCGAGGCAGGCCAACCTGCCACCGGGGAGCTGTTTTTT
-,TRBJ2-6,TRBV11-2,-,CASSLEGGGRSGANVLTF,TGTGCCAGCAGCTTAGAGGGCGGAGGGAGGTCTGGGGCCAACGTCCTGACTTTC
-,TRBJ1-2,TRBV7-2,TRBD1,CASSLGTGSDGYTF,TGTGCCAGCAGCCTGGGGACAGGGTCGGATGGCTACACCTTC
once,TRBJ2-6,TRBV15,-,CATSRDGVSGANVLTF,TGTGCCACCAGCAGAGATGGGGTCTCCGGGGCCAACGTCCTGACTTTC
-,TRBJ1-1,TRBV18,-,CASSPRAGDTEAFF,TGTGCCAGCTCACCACGTGCAGGGGACACTGAAGCTTTCTTT
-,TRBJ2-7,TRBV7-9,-,CASSALLEQYF,TGTGCCAGCAGCGCGCTTTTGGAGCAGTACTTC
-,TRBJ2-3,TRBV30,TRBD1,CAWTPMRGRRDTQYF,TGTGCCTGGACCCCGATGAGGGGGCGGAGAGATACGCAGTATTTT